Sequencing of this TCR beta chain was carried out in a study of T cells expressing NK-cell markers. For each CDR3 protein, TCRdb gives one entry from its re-call of the 5' RACE reads, without DNA. In total, the table holds about 440,000 distinct CDR3 sequences. CDR1 LNHNV and CDR2 YYDKDF come from the germline V gene (reference sequence). The CDR3 is 13 residues long. The TCR sequence derives from a woman between 18 and 70 years old in good health. Sequencing input: blood T cells: a sorted CD56 or NKG2C T cell subset, CD4+ or CD8+ T cells, or bulk PBMC T cells (not recorded which). The chain employs TRBV15 and TRBJ1-1. The CDR3 sequence: CATSRDMGTEAFF.